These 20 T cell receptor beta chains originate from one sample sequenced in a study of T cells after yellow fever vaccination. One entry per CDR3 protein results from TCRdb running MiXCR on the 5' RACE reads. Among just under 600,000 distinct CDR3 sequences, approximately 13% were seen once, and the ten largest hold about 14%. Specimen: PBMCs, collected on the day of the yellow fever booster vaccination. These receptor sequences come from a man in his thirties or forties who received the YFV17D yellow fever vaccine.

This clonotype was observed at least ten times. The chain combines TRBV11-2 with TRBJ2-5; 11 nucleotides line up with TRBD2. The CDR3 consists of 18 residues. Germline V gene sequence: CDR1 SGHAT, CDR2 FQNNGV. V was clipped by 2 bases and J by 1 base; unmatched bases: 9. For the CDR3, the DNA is TGTGCCAGCAGCTTAAATGGCGCTAGCGGGGGGCTCCAAGAGACCCAGTACTTC. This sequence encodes CASSLNGASGGLQETQYF. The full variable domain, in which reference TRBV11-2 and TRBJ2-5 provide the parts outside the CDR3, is EAGVAQSPRYKIIEKRQSVAFWCNPISGHATLYWYQQILGQGPKLLIQFQNNGVVDDSQLPKDRFSAERLKGVDSTLKIQPAKLEDSAVYLCASSLNGASGGLQETQYFGPGTRLLVL.

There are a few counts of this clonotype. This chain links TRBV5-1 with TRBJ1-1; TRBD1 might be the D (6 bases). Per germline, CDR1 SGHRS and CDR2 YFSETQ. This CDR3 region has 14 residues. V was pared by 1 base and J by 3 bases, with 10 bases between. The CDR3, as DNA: TGCGCCAGCAGCTTGTGGGGGCGCGACACTGAAGCTTTCTTT. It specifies CASSLWGRDTEAFF.

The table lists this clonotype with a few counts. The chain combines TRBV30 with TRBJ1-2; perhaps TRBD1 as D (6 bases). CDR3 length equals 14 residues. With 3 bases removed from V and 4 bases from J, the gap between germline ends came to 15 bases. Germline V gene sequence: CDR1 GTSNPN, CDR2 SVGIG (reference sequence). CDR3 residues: CAWSAQGGGYGYTF. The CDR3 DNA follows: TGTGCCTGGAGCGCCCAGGGAGGGGGCTATGGCTACACCTTC.

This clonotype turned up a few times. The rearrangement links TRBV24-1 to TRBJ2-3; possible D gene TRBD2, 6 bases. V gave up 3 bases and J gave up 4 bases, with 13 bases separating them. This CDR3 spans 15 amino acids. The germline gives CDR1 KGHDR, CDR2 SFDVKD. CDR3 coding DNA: TGTGCCACCAGTGATCCGACGGGGGTGGCAGATACGCAGTATTTT. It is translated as CATSDPTGVADTQYF.

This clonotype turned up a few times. CDR3 sequence: CSARDGTNYEQYF. CDR3 sequence (DNA): TGCAGTGCTAGAGATGGGACTAACTACGAGCAGTACTTC. The gene calls are TRBV20-1 and TRBJ2-7; TRBD2 matches at 7 bases. The V and J ends lost 0 bases and 3 bases, in that order; junction bases with no gene match: 2. The CDR3 runs 13 residues. The germline V gene encodes CDR1 DFQATT and CDR2 SNEGSKA (reference sequence).

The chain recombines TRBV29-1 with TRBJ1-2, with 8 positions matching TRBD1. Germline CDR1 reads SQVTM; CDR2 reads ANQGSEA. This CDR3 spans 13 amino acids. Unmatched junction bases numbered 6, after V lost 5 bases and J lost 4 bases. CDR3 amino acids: CSVLGQGAYGYTF. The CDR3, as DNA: TGCAGCGTTTTAGGACAGGGAGCCTATGGCTACACCTTC.

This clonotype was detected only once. Here the CDR3 reads CASSSHRGQGGYTF. The CDR3 DNA follows: TGTGCCAGCAGCTCTCACAGGGGGCAGGGTGGCTACACCTTC. The chain links TRBV7-2 to TRBJ1-2; 9 nucleotides align to TRBD1. This CDR3 is 14 amino acids long. Germline V gene sequence: CDR1 SGHTA, CDR2 FQGNSA. J gave up 7 bases and V 4 bases, and 7 bases lay outside the gene matches.

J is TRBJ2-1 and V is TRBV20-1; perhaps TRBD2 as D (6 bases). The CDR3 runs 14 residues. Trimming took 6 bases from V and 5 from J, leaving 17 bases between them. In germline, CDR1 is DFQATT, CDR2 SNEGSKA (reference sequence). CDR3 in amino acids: CSALRGSMDNEQFF. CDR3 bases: TGCAGTGCCCTCCGGGGGTCGATGGACAATGAGCAGTTCTTC.

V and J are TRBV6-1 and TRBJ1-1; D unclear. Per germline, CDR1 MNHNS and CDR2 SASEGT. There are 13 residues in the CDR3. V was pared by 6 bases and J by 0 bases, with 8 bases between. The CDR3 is CASSRRLNTEAFF. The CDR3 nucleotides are TGTGCCAGCAGCAGACGGTTGAACACTGAAGCTTTCTTT.

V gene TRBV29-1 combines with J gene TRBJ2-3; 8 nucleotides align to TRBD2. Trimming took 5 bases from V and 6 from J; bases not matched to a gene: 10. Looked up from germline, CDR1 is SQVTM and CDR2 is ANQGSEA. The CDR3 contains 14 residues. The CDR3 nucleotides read TGCAGCGTTCTAGCGGGCCGACTGGAGGATACGCAGTATTTT. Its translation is CSVLAGRLEDTQYF.

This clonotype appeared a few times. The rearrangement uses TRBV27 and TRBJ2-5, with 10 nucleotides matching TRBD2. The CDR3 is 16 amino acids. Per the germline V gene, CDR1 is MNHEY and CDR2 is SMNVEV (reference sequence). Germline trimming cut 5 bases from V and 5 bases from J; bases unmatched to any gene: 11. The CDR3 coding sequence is TGTGCCAGCAGTATAAGACTAGCGGGCCGAGGGGAGACCCAGTACTTC. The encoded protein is CASSIRLAGRGETQYF.

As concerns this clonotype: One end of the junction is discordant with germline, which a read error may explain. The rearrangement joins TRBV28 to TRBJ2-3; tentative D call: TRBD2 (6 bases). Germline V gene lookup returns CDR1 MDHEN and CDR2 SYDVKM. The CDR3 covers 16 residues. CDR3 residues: CTSSLSGGYRGDTQYF. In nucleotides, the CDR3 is TGTACCAGCAGCCTGTCTGGGGGGTACCGGGGAGATACGCAGTATTTT.

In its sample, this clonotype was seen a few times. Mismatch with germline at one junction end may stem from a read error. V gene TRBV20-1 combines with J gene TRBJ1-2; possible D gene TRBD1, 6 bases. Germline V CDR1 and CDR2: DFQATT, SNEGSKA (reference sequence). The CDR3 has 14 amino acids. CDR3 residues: CSARGVQGLVGYTF. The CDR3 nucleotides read TGCAGTGCCAGAGGGGTACAGGGATTAGTTGGCTACACCTTC.

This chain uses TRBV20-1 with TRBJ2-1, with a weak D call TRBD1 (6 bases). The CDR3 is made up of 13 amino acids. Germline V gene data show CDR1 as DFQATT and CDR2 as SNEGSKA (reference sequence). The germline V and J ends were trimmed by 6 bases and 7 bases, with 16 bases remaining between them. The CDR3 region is CSAGRDTPNEQFF. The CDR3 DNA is TGCAGTGCCGGACGGGACACTCCGAATGAGCAGTTCTTC.

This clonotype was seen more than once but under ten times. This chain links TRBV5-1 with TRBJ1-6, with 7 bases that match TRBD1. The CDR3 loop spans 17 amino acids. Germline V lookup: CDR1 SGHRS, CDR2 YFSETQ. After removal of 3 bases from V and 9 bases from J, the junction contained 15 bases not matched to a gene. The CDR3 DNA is TGCGCCAGCAGCTCGTTTACAGGGGCCCCTCAAGGTTCACCCCTCCACTTT. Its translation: CASSSFTGAPQGSPLHF.

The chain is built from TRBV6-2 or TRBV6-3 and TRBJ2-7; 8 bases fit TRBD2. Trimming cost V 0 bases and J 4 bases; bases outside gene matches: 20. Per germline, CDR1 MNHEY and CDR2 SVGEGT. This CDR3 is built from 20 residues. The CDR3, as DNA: TGTGCCAGCAGTTACTCGGGCCCCTCCCGGAGCGGGAGAATGAGGTACGAGCAGTACTTC. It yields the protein CASSYSGPSRSGRMRYEQYF.

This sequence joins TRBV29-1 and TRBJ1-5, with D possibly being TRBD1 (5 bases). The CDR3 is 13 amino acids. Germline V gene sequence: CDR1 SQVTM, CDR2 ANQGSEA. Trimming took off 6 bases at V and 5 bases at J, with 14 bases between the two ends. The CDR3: CSVILQDYQPQHF. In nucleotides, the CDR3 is TGCAGCGTAATATTACAGGATTATCAGCCCCAGCATTTT.

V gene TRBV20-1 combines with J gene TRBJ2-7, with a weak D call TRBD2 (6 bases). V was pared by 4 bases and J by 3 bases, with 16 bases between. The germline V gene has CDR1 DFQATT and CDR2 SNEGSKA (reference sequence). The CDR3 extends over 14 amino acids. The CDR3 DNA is TGCAGTGCTAAAACGGGAGAGGCTGGCTACGAGCAGTACTTC. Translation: CSAKTGEAGYEQYF.

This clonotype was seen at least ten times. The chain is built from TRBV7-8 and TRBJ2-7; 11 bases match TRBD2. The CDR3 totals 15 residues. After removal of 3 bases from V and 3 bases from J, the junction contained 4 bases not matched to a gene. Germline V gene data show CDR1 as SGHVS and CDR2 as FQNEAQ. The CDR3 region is CASSFTSGSNYEQYF. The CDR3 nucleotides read TGTGCCAGCAGCTTCACTAGCGGGAGTAACTACGAGCAGTACTTC.

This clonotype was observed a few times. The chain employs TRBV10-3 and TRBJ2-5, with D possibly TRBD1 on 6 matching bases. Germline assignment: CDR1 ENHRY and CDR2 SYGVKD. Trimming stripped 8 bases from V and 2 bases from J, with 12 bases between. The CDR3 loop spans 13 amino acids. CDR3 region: CAIALDRQETQYF. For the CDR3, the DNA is TGTGCCATCGCCCTGGACAGACAAGAGACCCAGTACTTC.